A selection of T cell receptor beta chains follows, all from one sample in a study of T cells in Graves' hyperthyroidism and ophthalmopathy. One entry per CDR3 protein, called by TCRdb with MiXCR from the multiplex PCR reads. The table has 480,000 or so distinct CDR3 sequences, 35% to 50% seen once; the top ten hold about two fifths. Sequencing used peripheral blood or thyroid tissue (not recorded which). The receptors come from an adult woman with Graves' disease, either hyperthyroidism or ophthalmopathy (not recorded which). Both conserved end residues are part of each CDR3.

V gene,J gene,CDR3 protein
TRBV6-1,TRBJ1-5,CASSWDRGRNQPQHF
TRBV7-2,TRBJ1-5,CASSLRDRVHQPQHF
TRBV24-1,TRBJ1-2,CATRATGEFGYTF
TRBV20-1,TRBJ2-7,CSAREGAGVNEQYF
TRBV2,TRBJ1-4,CASSEIEGFREKLFF
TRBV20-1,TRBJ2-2,CSARDLRTLNTGELFF
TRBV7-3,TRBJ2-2,CASSPTSGTYTGELFF
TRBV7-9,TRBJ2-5,CASSPRDGQYF
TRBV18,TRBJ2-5,CASSPQYSRQETQYF
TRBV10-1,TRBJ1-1,CASQGLDTEAFF
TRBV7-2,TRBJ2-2,CASSWIAGGGTGELFF
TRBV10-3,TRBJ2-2,CAISERETNTGELFF
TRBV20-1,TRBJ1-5,CSARGVSGNQPQHF
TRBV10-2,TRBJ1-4,CASSEWTGGIEKLFF
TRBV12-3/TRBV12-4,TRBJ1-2,CASSPSIDGYTF
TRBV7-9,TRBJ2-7,CASSLIEGPGEQYF
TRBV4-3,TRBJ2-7,CASSRHGTGGTGEQYF